Sequencing of this TCR beta chain was carried out in a study of metastatic and nonmetastatic thyroid tumors. Study-level background: For malignant and benign thyroid patients, tumor or nodule tissue and blood were the sources whose repertoires were compared.

Original processing methods: Clinicopathological groups supplied CDR3 differences that were used to build a distant-metastasis classifier for papillary thyroid cancer. TCRdb re-processed the PCR reads through MiXCR. The V and J calls here are based on TCRdb, not the publication. Among 17,000 or so clones listed, roughly 26% were seen once. Nobody among the patients had been given any treatment before thyroid surgery. The CDR3 contains 12 residues. CDR1 and CDR2 (germline): SGHAT, FQDESV (reference sequence). V dropped 0 bases and J dropped 7 bases, with 6 bases sitting between them. The V and J genes are TRBV11-1 and TRBJ1-1; D remains unclear. The TCR sequence derives from a male donor with papillary thyroid cancer or a benign thyroid nodule (not recorded which). Some clones in this sample may be carry-over from other donors' samples. Sequences were obtained from blood. The CDR3, as DNA: TGTGCCAGCAGCTTAGCTGGCAGTGAAGCTTTCTTT. It encodes CASSLAGSEAFF.